This TCR beta chain was captured in a study of blood T cells in healthy people across ages. The CDR3 has 13 residues. Germline lookup yields CDR1 SEHNR and CDR2 FQNEAQ (reference sequence). The V end lost 11 bases, the J end lost 6 bases, and 20 bases lay between the germline ends. Individuals who donated were healthy Caucasians from Russia aged roughly 6 to 95. The amount of total RNA extracted per sample was at least 5.5 micrograms. Study findings and constraints: In long-lived donors, naive CD4+ cell counts and diversity exceeded those of aged donors. Changes seen in expanded clonotypes were possibly confounded by donor CMV status left unknown.

Combining a sample-barcoded 5' primer with a J-beta primer mix, a second PCR ran for roughly 7 to 12 cycles. TCRdb processed the 5' RACE reads anew with MiXCR; each CDR3 protein has one entry. The table records over 1,200,000 distinct CDR3 sequences, approximately 63% of them present only once. With respect to this clonotype: Its antigen remains unidentified.

The clonotype comes from a man between 18 and 29 years old in good health. The sample comprised blood. The chain has TRBV7-9 and TRBJ2-7; the D gene is possibly TRBD2 (5 bases). CDR3 coding DNA: TGTGCCGGAGGATCGGACCAGACCAGCGAGCAGTACTTC. This translates into CAGGSDQTSEQYF. Supplemented by reference TRBV7-9 and TRBJ2-7, the full variable domain reads DTGVSQNPRHKITKRGQNVTFRCDPISEHNRLYWYRQTLGQGPEFLTYFQNEAQLEKSRLLSDRFSAERPKGSFSTLEIQRTEQGDSAMYLCAGGSDQTSEQYFGPGTRLTVT.